The 7 T cell receptor beta chains below come from one sample, sequenced in a study of T cell changes during pregnancy in multiple sclerosis. Profiled with immunoSEQ multiplex PCR; TCRdb holds only in-frame clones, not every one. Of about 61,000 clones listed, approximately 90% are singletons. The source material was peripheral blood, sampled in the first trimester of pregnancy. Receptors were obtained from a female donor in good health, enrolled as a control in a pregnancy study.

This clone was seen only once. The V and J genes are TRBV5-4 and TRBJ2-5; the match to TRBD1 covers 8 bases. This CDR3 has 17 residues. CDR1 and CDR2 from the germline V gene are SGHNT and YYREEE (reference sequence). Trimming took 4 bases from V and 1 from J; bases not matched to a gene: 12. CDR3 amino acids: CASSIPSGGVGQETQYF. The CDR3 coding sequence is TGTGCCAGCAGCATACCATCAGGGGGCGTAGGCCAAGAGACCCAGTACTTC.

This chain links TRBV6-5 with TRBJ1-4; D gene unclear. Trimming cost V 8 bases and J 1 base, with 11 bases left between them. This CDR3 has 14 amino acids. Germline CDR1 reads MNHEY; CDR2 reads SVGAGI. The CDR3: CASQKQQTNEKLFF. The CDR3 bases are TGTGCCAGCCAAAAACAGCAAACTAATGAAAAACTGTTTTTT.

This chain links TRBV7-3 with TRBJ2-5; perhaps TRBD2 as D (5 bases). Germline V gene sequence: CDR1 SGHTA, CDR2 FQGTGA. The CDR3 is 15 amino acids. Trimming cost V 1 base and J 2 bases, with 11 bases left between them. Written as DNA, the CDR3 is TGTGCCAGCAGCTTAAATATGGGGAGTCAAGAGACCCAGTACTTC. It yields the protein CASSLNMGSQETQYF.

V usage is TRBV13 and J usage is TRBJ1-1; 7 bases are a match to TRBD1. With V trimmed by 7 bases and J by 4 bases, 12 bases remained unmatched. This CDR3 comprises 15 residues. The germline V gene encodes CDR1 PRHDT and CDR2 FYEKMQ (reference sequence). The CDR3 here is CASTRGGQGGTEAFF. DNA for the CDR3: TGTGCCAGCACCCGGGGGGGGCAGGGGGGCACTGAAGCTTTCTTT. Using reference TRBV13 and TRBJ1-1 for the parts outside the CDR3, the full variable domain is AAGVIQSPRHLIKEKRETATLKCYPIPRHDTVYWYQQGPGQDPQFLISFYEKMQSDKGSIPDRFSAQQFSDYHSELNMSSLELGDSALYFCASTRGGQGGTEAFFGQGTRLTVV.

This clone is a singleton in its sample. The J gene is TRBJ1-3, the V gene TRBV30, with D possibly TRBD1 on 6 matching bases. Trimming stripped 0 bases from V and 3 bases from J, with 9 bases between. The length of the CDR3 is 14 residues. Germline V CDR1 and CDR2: GTSNPN, SVGIG (reference sequence). The CDR3 spells CAWSVGGDGNTIYF. CDR3 bases: TGTGCCTGGAGTGTAGGGGGTGATGGAAACACCATATATTTT.

There are a few counts of this clone. The CDR3 reads CSVVRTGWTEAFF. DNA of the CDR3: TGCAGCGTTGTTCGGACAGGGTGGACTGAAGCTTTCTTT. This chain joins TRBV29-1 and TRBJ1-1; the match to TRBD1 covers 8 bases. V dropped 4 bases and J dropped 5; count of bases not matched to a gene: 6. Germline V gene data show CDR1 as SQVTM and CDR2 as ANQGSEA. This CDR3 spans 13 amino acids.

This chain uses TRBV7-8 with TRBJ1-1; D is unresolved. The CDR3 runs to 14 residues. The V end was cut by 2 bases, the J end by 2 bases, with 9 bases between. In germline, CDR1 is SGHVS, CDR2 FQNEAQ. CDR3 coding DNA: TGTGCCAGCAGCTTACGAGGCATCAACACTGAAGCTTTCTTT. This codes for CASSLRGINTEAFF.